The text below deals with one T cell receptor (beta chain). Its antigen is unknown. The CDR3 is made up of 19 amino acids. V was clipped by 0 bases and J by 0 bases, with 15 bases between them. Germline loops: CDR1 LGHNA, CDR2 YSLEER. These data originate in a study of OX40 agonist ivuxolimab in advanced cancers. Overall study findings and caveats: The study observed clonal expansion of CD4+ and CD8+ blood T cells by week 6 at 0.1 to 3.0 mg/kg. Among the lowest levels of clonal expansion were found in partial responders at 0.1-3.0 mg/kg. Antigens targeted by the expanded peripheral T cells were not determined.

Only in-frame clones appear in the TCRdb table, and some are missing; sequencing was by immunoSEQ multiplex PCR. This sample carries 25,000 to 30,000 clones, around four fifths of them seen once, and the ten largest clones take roughly 11%. The sequence was obtained from an adult with an advanced solid tumor such as melanoma, head and neck, liver or kidney cancer. The sequencing here drew on CD4+ or CD8+ T cells sorted from blood, taken in a trial of the OX40 agonist ivuxolimab. The genes are TRBV4-3 and TRBJ1-6; D is ambiguous. The DNA of the CDR3 is TGCGCCAGCAGCCAAGATTTAGGATTTGAAGGCTCCTATAATTCACCCCTCCACTTT. It specifies CASSQDLGFEGSYNSPLHF.